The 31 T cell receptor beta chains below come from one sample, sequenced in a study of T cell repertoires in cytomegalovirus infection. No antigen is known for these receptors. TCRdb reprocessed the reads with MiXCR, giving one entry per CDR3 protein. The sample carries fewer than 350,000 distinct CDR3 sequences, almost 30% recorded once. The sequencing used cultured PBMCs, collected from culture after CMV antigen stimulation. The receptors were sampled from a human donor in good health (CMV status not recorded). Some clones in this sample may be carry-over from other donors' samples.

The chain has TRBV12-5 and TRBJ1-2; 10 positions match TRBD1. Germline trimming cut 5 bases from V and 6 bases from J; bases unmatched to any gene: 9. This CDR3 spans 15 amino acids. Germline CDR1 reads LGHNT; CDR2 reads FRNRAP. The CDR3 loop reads CASGPRQGATDGYTF. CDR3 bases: TGTGCTAGTGGTCCCAGACAGGGGGCGACTGATGGCTACACCTTC.

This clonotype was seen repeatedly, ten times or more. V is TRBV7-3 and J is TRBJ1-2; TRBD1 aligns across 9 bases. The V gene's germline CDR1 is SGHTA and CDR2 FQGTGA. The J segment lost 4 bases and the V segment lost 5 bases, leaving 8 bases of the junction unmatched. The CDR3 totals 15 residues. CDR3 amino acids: CASSLGQGMVYGYTF. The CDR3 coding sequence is TGTGCCAGCAGCCTGGGACAGGGCATGGTCTATGGCTACACCTTC.

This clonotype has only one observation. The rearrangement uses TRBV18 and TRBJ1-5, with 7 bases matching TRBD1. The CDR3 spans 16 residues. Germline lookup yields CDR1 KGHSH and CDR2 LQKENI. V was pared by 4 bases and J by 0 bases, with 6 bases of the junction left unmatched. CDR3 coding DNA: TGTGCCAGCTCACTTTGGACAGGAGATAGCAATCAGCCCCAGCATTTT. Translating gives CASSLWTGDSNQPQHF.

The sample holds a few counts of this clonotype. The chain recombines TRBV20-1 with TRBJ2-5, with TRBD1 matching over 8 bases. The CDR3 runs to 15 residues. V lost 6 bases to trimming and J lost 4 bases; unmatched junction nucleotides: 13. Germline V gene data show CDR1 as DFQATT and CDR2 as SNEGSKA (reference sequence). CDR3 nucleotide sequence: TGCAGTGCATTAGACAGGGGAGGCTTTGGAGAGACCCAGTACTTC. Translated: CSALDRGGFGETQYF.

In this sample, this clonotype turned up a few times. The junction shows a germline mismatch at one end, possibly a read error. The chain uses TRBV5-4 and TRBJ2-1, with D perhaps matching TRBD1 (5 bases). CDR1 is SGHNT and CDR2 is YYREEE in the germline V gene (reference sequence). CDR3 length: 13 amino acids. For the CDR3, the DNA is TGTGCCAGCAGATTGGGGCGAAACAATGAGCAGTTCTTC. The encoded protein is CASRLGRNNEQFF.

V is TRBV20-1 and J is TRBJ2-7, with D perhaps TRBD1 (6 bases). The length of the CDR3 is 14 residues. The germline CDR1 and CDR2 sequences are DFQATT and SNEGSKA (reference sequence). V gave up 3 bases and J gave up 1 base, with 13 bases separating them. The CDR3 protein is CSASFGQSSYEQYF. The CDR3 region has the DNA TGCAGTGCTAGTTTCGGACAGTCGTCCTACGAGCAGTACTTC.

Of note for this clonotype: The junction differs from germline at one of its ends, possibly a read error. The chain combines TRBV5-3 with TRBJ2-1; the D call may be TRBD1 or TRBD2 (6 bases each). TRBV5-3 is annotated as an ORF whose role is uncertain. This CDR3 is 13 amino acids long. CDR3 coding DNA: TGTGCCAGCAGCTTGTTGGGGGGCTATGAGCAGTTCTTC. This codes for CASSLLGGYEQFF.

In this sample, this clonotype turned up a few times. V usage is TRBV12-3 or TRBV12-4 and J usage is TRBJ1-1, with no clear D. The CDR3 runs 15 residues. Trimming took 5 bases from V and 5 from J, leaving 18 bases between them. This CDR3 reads CASSRRMLGYTEAFF. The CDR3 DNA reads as TGTGCCAGCAGTCGTCGAATGCTAGGGTATACTGAAGCTTTCTTT.

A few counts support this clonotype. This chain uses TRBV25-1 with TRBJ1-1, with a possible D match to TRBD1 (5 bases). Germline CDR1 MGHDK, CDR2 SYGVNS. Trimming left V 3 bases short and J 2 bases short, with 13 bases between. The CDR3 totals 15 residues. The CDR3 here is CASSDRGSLNTEAFF. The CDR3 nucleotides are TGTGCCAGCAGTGATCGGGGGTCTTTAAACACTGAAGCTTTCTTT.

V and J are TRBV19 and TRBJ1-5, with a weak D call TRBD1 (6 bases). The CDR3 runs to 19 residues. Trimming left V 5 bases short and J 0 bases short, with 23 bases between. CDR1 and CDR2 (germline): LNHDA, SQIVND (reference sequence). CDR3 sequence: CASSSPRTADSYSNQPQHF. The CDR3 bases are TGTGCCAGTAGTTCCCCCCGGACAGCAGATTCATATAGCAATCAGCCCCAGCATTTT. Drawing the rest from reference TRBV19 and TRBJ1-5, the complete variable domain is DGGITQSPKYLFRKEGQNVTLSCEQNLNHDAMYWYRQDPGQGLRLIYYSQIVNDFQKGDIAEGYSVSREKKESFPLTVTSAQKNPTAFYLCASSSPRTADSYSNQPQHFGDGTRLSIL.

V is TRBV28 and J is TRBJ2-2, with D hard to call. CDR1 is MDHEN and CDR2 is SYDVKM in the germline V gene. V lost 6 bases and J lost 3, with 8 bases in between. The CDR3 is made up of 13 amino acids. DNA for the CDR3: TGTGCCAGCAGGGTCGACGACACCGGGGAGCTGTTTTTT. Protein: CASRVDDTGELFF.

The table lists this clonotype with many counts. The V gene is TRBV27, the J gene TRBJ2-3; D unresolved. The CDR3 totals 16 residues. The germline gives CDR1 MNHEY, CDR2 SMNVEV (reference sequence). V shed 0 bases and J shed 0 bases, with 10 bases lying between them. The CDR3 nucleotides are TGTGCCAGCAGTTTATCGGCCGGCGTCAGCACAGATACGCAGTATTTT. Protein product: CASSLSAGVSTDTQYF.

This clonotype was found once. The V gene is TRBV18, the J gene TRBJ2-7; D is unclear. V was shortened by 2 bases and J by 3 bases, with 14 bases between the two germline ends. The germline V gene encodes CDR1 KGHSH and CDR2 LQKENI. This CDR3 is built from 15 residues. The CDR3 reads CASSPLAADIYEQYF. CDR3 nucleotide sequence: TGTGCCAGCTCACCATTGGCGGCTGATATCTACGAGCAGTACTTC.

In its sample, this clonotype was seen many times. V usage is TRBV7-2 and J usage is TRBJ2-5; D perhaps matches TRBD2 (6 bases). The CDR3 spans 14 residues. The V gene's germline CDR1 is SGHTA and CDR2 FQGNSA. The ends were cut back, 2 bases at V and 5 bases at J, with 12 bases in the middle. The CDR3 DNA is TGTGCCAGCAGCTTAAGCAGGGCGGGGGAGACCCAGTACTTC. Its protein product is CASSLSRAGETQYF.

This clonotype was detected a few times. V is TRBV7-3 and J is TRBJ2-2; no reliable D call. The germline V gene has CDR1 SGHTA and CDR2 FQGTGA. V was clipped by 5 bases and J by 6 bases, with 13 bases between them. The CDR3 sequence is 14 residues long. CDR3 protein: CASSPGQRAGELFF. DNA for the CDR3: TGTGCCAGCAGCCCAGGTCAGCGAGCCGGGGAGCTGTTTTTT.

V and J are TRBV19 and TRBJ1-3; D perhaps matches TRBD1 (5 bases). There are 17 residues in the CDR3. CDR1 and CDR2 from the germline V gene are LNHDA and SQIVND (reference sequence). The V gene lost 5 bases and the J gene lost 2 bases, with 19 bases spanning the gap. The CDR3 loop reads CASSVGDRLLTGNTIYF. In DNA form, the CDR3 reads TGTGCCAGTAGTGTGGGAGACAGACTCCTAACTGGAAACACCATATATTTT.

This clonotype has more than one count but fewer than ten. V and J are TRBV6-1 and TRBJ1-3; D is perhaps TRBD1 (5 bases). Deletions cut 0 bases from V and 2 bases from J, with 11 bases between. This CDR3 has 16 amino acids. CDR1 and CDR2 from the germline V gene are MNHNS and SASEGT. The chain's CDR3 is CASSEAWGRAGNTIYF. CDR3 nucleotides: TGTGCCAGCAGTGAAGCGTGGGGCAGGGCTGGAAACACCATATATTTT.

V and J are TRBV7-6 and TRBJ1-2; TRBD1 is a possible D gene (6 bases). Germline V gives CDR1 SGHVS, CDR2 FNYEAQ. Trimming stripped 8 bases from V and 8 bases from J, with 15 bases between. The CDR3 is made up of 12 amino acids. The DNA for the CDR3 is TGTGCCAGCGGCCCAGGGGTTCCGGGCTACACCTTC. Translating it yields CASGPGVPGYTF.

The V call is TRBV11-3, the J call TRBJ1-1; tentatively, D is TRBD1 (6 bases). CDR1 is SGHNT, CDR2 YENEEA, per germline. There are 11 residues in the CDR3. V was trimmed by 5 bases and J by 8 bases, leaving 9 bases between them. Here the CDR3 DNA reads TGTGCCAGCAGCCAGCAGGGGGAAGCTTTCTTT. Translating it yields CASSQQGEAFF. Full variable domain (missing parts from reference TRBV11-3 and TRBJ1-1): EAGVVQSPRYKIIEKKQPVAFWCNPISGHNTLYWYLQNLGQGPELLIRYENEEAVDDSQLPKDRFSAERLKGVDSTLKIQPAELGDSAVYLCASSQQGEAFFGQGTRLTVV.

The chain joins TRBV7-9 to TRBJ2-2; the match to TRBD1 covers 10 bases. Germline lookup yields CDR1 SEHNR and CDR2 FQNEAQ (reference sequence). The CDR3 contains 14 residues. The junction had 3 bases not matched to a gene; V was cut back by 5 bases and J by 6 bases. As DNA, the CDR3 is TGTGCCAGCAGCACGACAGGGGGCGCCGGGGAGCTGTTTTTT. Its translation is CASSTTGGAGELFF.

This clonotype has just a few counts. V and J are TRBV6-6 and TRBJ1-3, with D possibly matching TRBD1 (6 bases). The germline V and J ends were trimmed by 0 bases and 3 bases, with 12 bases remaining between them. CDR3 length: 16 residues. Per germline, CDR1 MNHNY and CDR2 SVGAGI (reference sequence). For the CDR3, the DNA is TGTGCCAGCAGTTACTCGACGGGGGCGAGTGGAAACACCATATATTTT. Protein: CASSYSTGASGNTIYF.

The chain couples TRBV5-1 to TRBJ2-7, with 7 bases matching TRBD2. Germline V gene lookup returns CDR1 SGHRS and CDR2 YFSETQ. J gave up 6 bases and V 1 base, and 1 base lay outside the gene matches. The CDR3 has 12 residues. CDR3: CASSLTSAEQYF. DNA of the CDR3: TGCGCCAGCAGCTTGACTAGCGCCGAGCAGTACTTC.

The CDR3 coding sequence is TGTGCCAGCAGCCTAAATCTCGGGCGGAACACTGAAGCTTTCTTT. It translates to CASSLNLGRNTEAFF. The rearrangement uses TRBV4-2 and TRBJ1-1; D gene uncertain. Germline values: CDR1 LGHNA, CDR2 YNFKEQ. The CDR3 has 15 amino acids. V was pared by 4 bases and J by 1 base, with 13 bases between.

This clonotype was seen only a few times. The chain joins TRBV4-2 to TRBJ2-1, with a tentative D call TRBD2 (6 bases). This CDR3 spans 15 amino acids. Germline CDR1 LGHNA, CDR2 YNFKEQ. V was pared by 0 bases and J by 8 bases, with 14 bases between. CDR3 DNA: TGTGCCAGCAGCCAAGAGCTTCTAGCGAGTGATGAGCAGTTCTTC. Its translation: CASSQELLASDEQFF.

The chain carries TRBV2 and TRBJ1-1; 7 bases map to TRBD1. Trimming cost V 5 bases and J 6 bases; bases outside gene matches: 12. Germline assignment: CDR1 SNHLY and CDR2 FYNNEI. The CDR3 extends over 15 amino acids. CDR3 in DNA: TGTGCCAGCAGTCCTTTGACAGGGTTGGGCGCTGAAGCTTTCTTT. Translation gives CASSPLTGLGAEAFF.

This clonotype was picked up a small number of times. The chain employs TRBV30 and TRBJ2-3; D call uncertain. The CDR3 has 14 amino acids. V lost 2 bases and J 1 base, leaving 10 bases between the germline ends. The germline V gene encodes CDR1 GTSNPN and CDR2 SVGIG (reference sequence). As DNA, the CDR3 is TGTGCCTGGAGTCCCCGAGAACGCACAGATACGCAGTATTTT. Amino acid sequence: CAWSPRERTDTQYF.

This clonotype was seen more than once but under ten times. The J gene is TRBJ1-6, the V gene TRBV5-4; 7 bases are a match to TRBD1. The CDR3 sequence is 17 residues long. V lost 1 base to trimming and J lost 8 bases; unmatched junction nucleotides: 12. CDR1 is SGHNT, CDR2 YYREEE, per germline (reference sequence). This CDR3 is CASSLPKQGRNHSPLHF. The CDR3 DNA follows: TGTGCCAGCAGCTTGCCAAAACAGGGGAGGAATCATTCACCCCTCCACTTT.

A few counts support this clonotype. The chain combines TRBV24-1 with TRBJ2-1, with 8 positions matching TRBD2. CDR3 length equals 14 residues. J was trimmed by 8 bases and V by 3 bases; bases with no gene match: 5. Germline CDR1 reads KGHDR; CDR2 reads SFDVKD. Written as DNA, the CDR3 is TGTGCCACCAGTGATACACTAGCGGCCCATGAGCAGTTCTTC. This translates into CATSDTLAAHEQFF.

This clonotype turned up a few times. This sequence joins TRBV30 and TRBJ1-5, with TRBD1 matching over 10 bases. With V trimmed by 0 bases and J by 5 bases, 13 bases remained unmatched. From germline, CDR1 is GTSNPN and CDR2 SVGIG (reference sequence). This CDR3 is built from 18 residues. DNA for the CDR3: TGTGCCTGGAGTGTACTTAGAGGGACAGGGGATTCCGATCAGCCCCAGCATTTT. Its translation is CAWSVLRGTGDSDQPQHF. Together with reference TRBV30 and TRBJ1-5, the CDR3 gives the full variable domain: SQTIHQWPATLVQPVGSPLSLECTVEGTSNPNLYWYRQAAGRGLQLLFYSVGIGQISSEVPQNLSASRPQDRQFILSSKKLLLSDSGFYLCAWSVLRGTGDSDQPQHFGDGTRLSIL.

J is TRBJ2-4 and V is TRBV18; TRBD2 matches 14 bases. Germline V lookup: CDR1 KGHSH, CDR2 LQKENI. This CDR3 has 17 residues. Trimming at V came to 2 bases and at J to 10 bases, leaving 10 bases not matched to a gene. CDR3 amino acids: CASSPSMGLAGVSIQYF. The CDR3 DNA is TGTGCCAGCTCACCATCTATGGGACTAGCGGGAGTATCGATTCAGTACTTC.

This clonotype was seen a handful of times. The CDR3 is CSALDRGTYGYTF. As DNA, the CDR3 is TGCAGTGCTCTGGACAGGGGAACCTATGGCTACACCTTC. The chain carries TRBV20-1 and TRBJ1-2; TRBD1 matches 9 bases. Germline values: CDR1 DFQATT, CDR2 SNEGSKA (reference sequence). The CDR3 sequence is 13 residues long. The V segment lost 5 bases and the J segment 4 bases; nucleotides outside the gene matches: 5.